These 12 T cell receptor beta chains originate from one sample sequenced in a study of cytomegalovirus exposure and HLA in healthy donors. The method was immunoSEQ multiplex PCR; TCRdb's version includes in-frame clones alone and lacks a portion of them. The repertoire consists of around 300,000 clones, with around 87% occurring once and the leading ten covering 0.95% to 1.5%. The sequencing input was PBMCs. All receptors come from a woman aged 25 to 39 in good health and CMV-seropositive.

The gene calls are TRBV29-1 and TRBJ1-4; TRBD1 is a possible D gene (5 bases). Trimming cost V 5 bases and J 4 bases, with 11 bases left between them. The CDR3 spans 13 residues. Germline V lookup: CDR1 SQVTM, CDR2 ANQGSEA. CDR3 in DNA: TGCAGCGTTCCGGGACTTAGTAATGAAAAACTGTTTTTT. Protein product: CSVPGLSNEKLFF.

The genes are TRBV2 and TRBJ2-7; D not certain. The CDR3 covers 16 residues. Germline V gene data show CDR1 as SNHLY and CDR2 as FYNNEI. Trimming took 3 bases from V and 3 from J, leaving 18 bases between them. The CDR3 region is CASSEGSSAFIYEQYF. In DNA, the CDR3 is TGTGCCAGCAGTGAGGGTTCTTCAGCCTTCATCTACGAGCAGTACTTC.

V usage is TRBV12-5 and J usage is TRBJ2-2, with 9 bases that match TRBD2. V lost 1 base and J lost 6; bases outside the gene matches: 6. CDR3 length: 16 residues. Germline CDR1 reads LGHNT; CDR2 reads FRNRAP. The CDR3 region is CASGLALAGSAGELFF. The CDR3, as DNA: TGTGCTAGTGGTTTGGCCCTAGCGGGGTCGGCCGGGGAGCTGTTTTTT.

This clone was picked up one time. The V call is TRBV9, the J call TRBJ2-3, with a tentative D call TRBD1 (6 bases). The CDR3 is 15 amino acids. Trimming pared 0 bases from V and 3 bases from J, leaving 11 bases between. In germline, CDR1 is SGDLS, CDR2 YYNGEE. CDR3 in DNA: TGTGCCAGCAGCGTAGAAACAGGGTGGACAGATACGCAGTATTTT. Amino acids: CASSVETGWTDTQYF.

V usage is TRBV7-8 and J usage is TRBJ1-4; a weak D match, TRBD1 (6 bases). The germline V and J ends were trimmed by 5 bases and 8 bases, with 15 bases remaining between them. Germline loops: CDR1 SGHVS, CDR2 FQNEAQ. CDR3 length: 14 amino acids. The CDR3 region is CASSPGQGREKLFF. Here the CDR3 DNA reads TGTGCCAGCAGCCCAGGGCAGGGGAGAGAAAAACTGTTTTTT.

The genes are TRBV9 and TRBJ2-2; D possibly corresponds to TRBD1 (6 bases). CDR3 length equals 15 residues. Trimming pared 4 bases from V and 4 bases from J, leaving 14 bases between. Germline V gene data show CDR1 as SGDLS and CDR2 as YYNGEE. The CDR3 sequence is CASSQNNRVTGELFF. CDR3 coding DNA: TGTGCCAGCAGCCAGAATAACAGGGTCACCGGGGAGCTGTTTTTT.

J is TRBJ1-4 and V is TRBV18, with D possibly matching TRBD1 (6 bases). V gave up 0 bases and J gave up 0 bases, with 8 bases separating them. Germline lookup yields CDR1 KGHSH and CDR2 LQKENI. There are 16 residues in the CDR3. CDR3 coding DNA: TGTGCCAGCTCACCACCGACAGGTGCAACTAATGAAAAACTGTTTTTT. Its protein product is CASSPPTGATNEKLFF.

The chain couples TRBV28 to TRBJ2-2; D gene ambiguous. V was trimmed by 7 bases and J by 5 bases, leaving 14 bases between them. The CDR3 is 14 amino acids. Germline V gene sequence: CDR1 MDHEN, CDR2 SYDVKM. CDR3 sequence reads: CASTIWRFTGELFF. In DNA, the CDR3 is TGTGCCAGCACCATCTGGCGTTTTACCGGGGAGCTGTTTTTT.

This chain joins TRBV10-2 and TRBJ2-1, with 8 bases that match TRBD2. The CDR3 contains 15 residues. In germline, CDR1 is WSHSY, CDR2 SAAADI. The ends lost 4 bases at V and 8 bases at J; junction bases unmatched: 10. For the CDR3, the DNA is TGCGCCAGCAGTGGCACGGGGGGGCCTGTGGATGAGCAGTTCTTC. It yields the protein CASSGTGGPVDEQFF.

This clone was seen only a few times. The V call is TRBV19, the J call TRBJ1-5; 8 positions agree with TRBD1. CDR1 and CDR2 (germline): LNHDA, SQIVND (reference sequence). The CDR3 loop spans 15 amino acids. V gave up 9 bases and J gave up 2 bases; unmatched junction bases: 9. CDR3 nucleotide sequence: TGTGCCAGCAGCAAGGACAGGGCAGGCAATCAGCCCCAGCATTTT. Protein product: CASSKDRAGNQPQHF.

Only a few counts were recorded for this clone. The chain carries TRBV30 and TRBJ1-3, with no clear D. Trimming pared 3 bases from V and 1 base from J, leaving 7 bases between. Per the germline V gene, CDR1 is GTSNPN and CDR2 is SVGIG (reference sequence). CDR3 size: 13 residues. The CDR3 DNA sequence: TGTGCCTGGAGCCGGGGATCTGGAAACACCATATATTTT. Protein sequence: CAWSRGSGNTIYF.

This chain connects TRBV25-1 to TRBJ1-4, with D uncertain. Germline CDR1 and CDR2: MGHDK and SYGVNS. V was clipped by 5 bases and J by 1 base, with 11 bases between them. The CDR3 covers 15 residues. In DNA, the CDR3 is TGTGCCAGCAGTTCCTCGACGGGAACTAATGAAAAACTGTTTTTT. Translating gives CASSSSTGTNEKLFF.